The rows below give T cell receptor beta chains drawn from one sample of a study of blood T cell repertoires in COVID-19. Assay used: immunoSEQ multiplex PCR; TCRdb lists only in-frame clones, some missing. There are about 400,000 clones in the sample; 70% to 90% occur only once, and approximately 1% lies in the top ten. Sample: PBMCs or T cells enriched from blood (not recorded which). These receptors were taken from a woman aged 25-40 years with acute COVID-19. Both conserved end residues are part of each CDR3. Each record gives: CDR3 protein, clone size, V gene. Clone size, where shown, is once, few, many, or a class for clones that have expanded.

CASSSHPGLREGNTIYF	.	TRBV7-2
CASSGTTPTDTQYF	.	TRBV9
CSVLTGGNGYTF	.	TRBV29-1
CASSSPRTGAYEQYF	.	TRBV6-5
CASSFGLAGGEEVEQYF	.	TRBV5-5
CASSLKGVTEAFF	.	TRBV3-1/TRBV3-2
CASSYSGGDTPYEQYF	.	TRBV6-5
CASSNLRGGLSYEQYF	.	TRBV11-2
CASIHDRGAGELFF	.	TRBV19
CASSQVWQGNDEQYF	.	TRBV3-1/TRBV3-2
CASSVDGGARSSPLHF	once	TRBV9